This T cell receptor (beta chain) was retrieved from a study of cytomegalovirus exposure and HLA in healthy donors (dated by TCRdb to about 2017). Study-wide context: An earlier analysis of approximately 590 of the donors reported 250 to 300 Gb of sequence data and 100 million to 130 million unique TCR beta sequences from 150 million to 200 million T cells. HLA typing included class I and class II loci at four-digit resolution. To decide whether each TCR beta V gene segment behaved as functional or pseudogenic, an earlier analysis of approximately 590 of the donors relied on high-throughput TCR beta sequencing. About 300 gigabases of sequencing data and 70 million to 100 million unique TCR sequences made up an early release that covered 640 HLA-typed donors. The study profiled the T cell repertoires of about 720 subjects by immunosequencing and related them to cytomegalovirus serostatus. Roughly 5 DR-DQ haplotypes were handled as single units for association and clustering because linkage in the cohort was strong. The later analysis used no new phenotypic data to find candidate immune exposures, relying instead on TCR beta sequences and their occurrence across donors. In addition to the first cohort of 650 to 800 subjects, a separate validation cohort of approximately 130 different subjects was used. Every repertoire in the discovery cohort had been generated on one and the same sequencing platform. Typing coverage varied by locus: roughly 620-640 donors for A, B, C, DRB1 and DQB1; approximately 500 for DQA1; around 610 for DPA1; under 490 for DPB1. The study aimed to test whether signatures of past pathogen exposure could be identified by cataloging public T cell receptors. Across some 400 genotyped donors of the cohort, an average of about 220,000 unique TCR beta nucleotide sequences per donor were sequenced, and 15% to 20% of those sequences were non-productive. A later genetic analysis used genome-wide SNP genotypes for about 65% of the 666 donors, treating that subset as a discovery cohort. Donor age, sex, ethnicity and CMV serostatus were compiled alongside the repertoire data. Of the roughly 400 genotyped donors, about 80% fell in the genetic ancestry cluster associated with self-reported Caucasian donors. To study patterns of TCR occurrence, a later analysis re-analyzed previously published TCR beta repertoires from 650 to 750 donors and added high-resolution HLA genotyping. The study combined high-throughput TCR immunosequencing, statistical association of individual TCRs with disease status, and machine learning to predict cytomegalovirus infection status. The paper's findings and limits, for the study overall: The authors suggested that the approach could potentially be generalized to other disease states and immunological phenotypes. According to a later genetic analysis, donors in an Asian-associated ancestry cluster had fewer N-insertions in productive TCRs than the approximately 630-donor mean. In this cohort, only TCR beta chains were sequenced, and detectable features were limited by the absence of alpha or paired-chain data. In a later analysis, the rate of TCR association differed among HLA loci, with DRB1 alleles having the most associated TCRs and HLA-C alleles having the fewest. In vitro tests confirmed that a few of the cytomegalovirus-associated TCR beta chains recognize cytomegalovirus antigens. Linkage disequilibrium might explain the correlated functional status among segregating V segments, but an unknown experimental factor could not be excluded. A further reported finding was that TCR beta sequences accurately predicted the HLA-A and HLA-B alleles for most subjects in the first cohort. The sequencing pipeline was judged likely to have produced a cluster of highly shared sequence variants as a technical artifact. In both the original and validation cohorts, the classifier was reported to diagnose cytomegalovirus status with high specificity and sensitivity. Most TCR sequences were observed very rarely across donors, whereas some public TCRs were present in many individuals. A later analysis found that most CMV-associated TCR beta chains appeared HLA-restricted, with HLA associations seemingly driven largely by CMV exposure. In an earlier analysis of around 600 of the donors, most TCR beta V segments were observed in productive rearrangements about 87% or about 30% of the time, broadly matching IMGT annotations. The presence/absence analyses assumed that sequencing depth was roughly uniform across donors, and that assumption may not be true. The only immune exposure information available for the cohort was CMV serostatus. A later analysis found that HLA-associated TCR beta chains were more clonally expanded and had lower generation probabilities than equally common non-associated chains. Over 15 rarely observed V segments, including chromosome 9 orphons, were excluded from the earlier analysis of about 500 of the donors because counts were too low. V-gene and J-gene trimming of TCR beta chains was associated with a missense DCLRE1C variant in a later genetic analysis, and the association was replicated in an independent cohort. At a false discovery rate of 0.05, a later analysis linked approximately 18,000 TCR beta sequences to specific HLA alleles. Because HLA typing was missing for some donors at each locus, association tests included only the typed subset. The 87-base-pair reads could not distinguish some IMGT-functional V segments, including TRBV6-2 and TRBV6-3, so those segments were excluded. The study listed approximately 150 TCR beta chains as associated with cytomegalovirus. When HLA alleles, especially DR and DQ, strongly co-occurred, TCR associations were difficult to assign to individual alleles. Several of the top co-occurrence clusters appeared to be linked to parvovirus B19, influenza, CMV and Epstein-Barr virus, according to a later analysis.

A note on this clone: Its antigen has not been determined. One base away there is no much larger clone; base qualities are not given.

To prepare the library, the immunoSEQ multiplex PCR assay was applied. A mixture of 60 forward primers for TCR Vbeta segments and 13 reverse primers for TCR Jbeta segments was used in the multiplex PCR. The CDR3 region of rearranged TCR beta genes was amplified from genomic DNA by a multiplex PCR assay. The Illumina HiSeq System was used to sequence the amplified TCR beta libraries as 87-base-pair reads. The paper's data handling went like this. A later analysis counted about 80 million unique TCR beta chains across the 500 to 850 repertoires, and 10 million to 11 million of these chains were shared by at least two donors. Raw reads were error-corrected and collapsed into unique sequences with a nearest-neighbor algorithm that merged closely related sequences to remove PCR and sequencing errors. V, D and J gene segments were assigned by aligning CDR3 sequences to IMGT reference sequences. For a sequence to be retained, a match of at least six nucleotides to both a V gene segment and a J gene segment was required. Rearrangements were called productive when the CDR3 lacked stop codons and stayed in frame with V and J; all others were non-productive. Following IMGT convention, CDR3 was defined as the stretch from the second conserved V-encoded cysteine up to the conserved J-encoded phenylalanine. Sequences without an unambiguous match to a single V gene segment were excluded from the earlier analysis of approximately 600 of the donors. An earlier analysis of several hundred of the donors called V segments functional above 56.7% productive rearrangements and segregating when the between-donor standard deviation exceeded 5%. A statistical classification framework was built to diagnose cytomegalovirus status from the catalog of TCR beta chain sequences. In a later analysis, TCR nucleotide sequences were compared against IMGT/GENE-DB human TR gene sequences so that V and J genes could be assigned. The TCRdist pipeline was used in a later analysis to assign CDR3 sequences and most-parsimonious VDJ recombination scenarios. A later analysis defined each TCR beta chain by its CDR3 amino acid sequence plus V-gene family, and excluded reads lacking a unique V-gene family. In a later analysis, several hundred highly shared, low-generation-probability nucleotide sequences were removed to address suspected cross-contamination and a sequencing artifact. In a later analysis, a clonal expansion index was calculated for each public chain from normalized within-repertoire ranks of inferred template counts. Generation probabilities in a later analysis came from a VDJ recombination model fitted to out-of-frame rearrangements, and those results were checked against IGoR. Hypergeometric tests were used in a later analysis to score TCR-TCR, TCR-HLA and TCR-CMV co-occurrence, with a repertoire-size bias correction applied to the TCR pairs. To estimate false discovery rates, a later analysis permuted the HLA or CMV assignments 20 times. A later analysis grouped co-occurring TCRs with DBSCAN, adding TCRdist sequence similarity when clustering within HLA-allele-positive subsets. For co-occurrence clustering, repertoires with fewer than 30,000 or more than 120,000 public chains were excluded, along with roughly 5 repertoires with anomalous nucleotide sharing. The source is immuneACCESS, and TCRdb retained only in-frame sequences with V and J called. Part of the clones is not carried over; for the studies checked, unresolved V genes explain less than half of this, and the remainder is unexplained. V and J calls and clone size come straight from that table; D and trimming were deduced from the DNA. A total of 100,000 to 150,000 clones appear in this sample, 60% to 80% of them only once. The ten largest clones take up about 1.5% of the sample.

Spanning cysteine to phenylalanine, the CDR3 consists of 12 amino acids. Only CDR3 DNA remains: 36 bases, in frame from the first base. Sequences MNHEY (CDR1) and SVGAGI (CDR2) are obtained from the germline V gene. V loses 11 bases, J loses 7 bases, and the germline ends lie 17 bases apart. The cohort comprised some 680 healthy bone marrow donors. All cohort members were sampled while nominally healthy, although unrecorded immune exposures were likely present. The donor tested CMV seronegative and was one of the 352 seronegative cohort members. A peripheral blood sample was provided by each donor, and peripheral blood mononuclear cells were used for TCR beta sequencing. Genomic DNA was extracted from the blood cell samples with the Qiagen DNeasy Blood Extraction Kit.

The TCR comes from a female donor in good health and CMV-seronegative. The sequence is built from TRBV6-5 and TRBJ1-2; the D gene identity is not certain. Sequencing used PBMCs. The sequenced DNA is TGTGCCGCCGCCGAGGGCTCCGGTGGCTACACCTTC. This gives the protein CAAAEGSGGYTF.